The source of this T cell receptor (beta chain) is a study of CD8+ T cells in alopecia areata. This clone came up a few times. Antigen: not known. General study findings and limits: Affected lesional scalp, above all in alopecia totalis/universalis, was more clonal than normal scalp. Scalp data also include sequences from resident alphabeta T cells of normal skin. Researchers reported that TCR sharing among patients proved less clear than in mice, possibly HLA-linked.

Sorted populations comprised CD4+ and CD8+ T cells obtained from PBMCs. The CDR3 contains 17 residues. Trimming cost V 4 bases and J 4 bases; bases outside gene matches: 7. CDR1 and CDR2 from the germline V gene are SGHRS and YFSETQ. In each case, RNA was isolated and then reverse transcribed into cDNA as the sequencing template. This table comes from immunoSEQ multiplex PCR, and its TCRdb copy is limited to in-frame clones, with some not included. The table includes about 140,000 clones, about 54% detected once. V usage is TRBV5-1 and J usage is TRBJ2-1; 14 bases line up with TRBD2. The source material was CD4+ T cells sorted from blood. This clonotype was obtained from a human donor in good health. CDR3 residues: CASSNTWTSGGYNEQFF. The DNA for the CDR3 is TGCGCCAGCAGCAACACCTGGACTAGCGGGGGGTACAATGAGCAGTTCTTC.